This entry lists 26 T cell receptor beta chains sequenced from one sample in a study of blood T cell repertoires in COVID-19. Sequencing used immunoSEQ multiplex PCR; TCRdb keeps in-frame clones, though not all of them. Here the sample spans roughly 150,000 clones, 88% being singletons. Sequencing was done on a sample of peripheral blood. The source is a man aged 50-60 years who had recovered from COVID-19.

This clone appeared a single time. The chain combines TRBV15 with TRBJ1-3; TRBD1 aligns across 8 bases. V lost 11 bases and J lost 4; bases outside the gene matches: 16. CDR1 LNHNV and CDR2 YYDKDF come from the germline V gene (reference sequence). This CDR3 is 16 amino acids long. The CDR3 DNA is TGTGCCGCTCGCCGCCCGGGACAGGCGAGCGGAAACACCATATATTTT. Protein sequence: CAARRPGQASGNTIYF.

The V and J genes are TRBV3-1 (or the pseudogene TRBV3-2) and TRBJ1-1; maybe TRBD1 (6 bases). The V and J ends lost 5 bases and 4 bases respectively, with 17 bases between them. There are 15 residues in the CDR3. Germline V gene lookup returns CDR1 LGHDT and CDR2 YNNKEL (reference sequence). The CDR3 is CASSSYRTVGTEAFF. CDR3 DNA sequence: TGTGCCAGCAGCTCCTACCGGACAGTAGGCACTGAAGCTTTCTTT.

The rearrangement links TRBV14 to TRBJ2-7; no reliable D call. Per germline, CDR1 SGHDN and CDR2 FVKESK. The V end was cut by 3 bases, the J end by 6 bases, with 15 bases between. CDR3 size: 14 residues. As DNA, the CDR3 is TGTGCCAGCAGCCAGGTCCGAGGTTCTAGCGAGCAGTACTTC. This gives the protein CASSQVRGSSEQYF.

The V and J genes are TRBV27 and TRBJ1-1; 7 positions agree with TRBD1. Germline CDR1 MNHEY, CDR2 SMNVEV (reference sequence). The CDR3 has 16 residues. V trimming: 8 bases; J trimming: 0 bases; junction bases outside the gene matches: 12. The CDR3 region has the DNA TGTGCCAGCGGACCCCTCGGGACAGTCATGAACACTGAAGCTTTCTTT. Residues: CASGPLGTVMNTEAFF.

This clone appeared once. The chain links TRBV18 to TRBJ2-5; 7 bases agree with TRBD1. Germline values: CDR1 KGHSH, CDR2 LQKENI. The CDR3 is 14 residues long. The J segment lost 4 bases and the V segment lost 4 bases, leaving 6 bases of the junction unmatched. DNA for the CDR3: TGTGCCAGCTCACGCCGACAGGGTCGAGAGACCCAGTACTTC. Its protein product is CASSRRQGRETQYF.

A remark on this clone: Mismatch with germline at one junction end may stem from a read error. V usage is TRBV28 and J usage is TRBJ1-6, with D unclear. The CDR3 consists of 14 residues. CDR1 MDHEN and CDR2 SYDVKM come from the germline V gene. CDR3 nucleotide sequence: TGTGCCAGCAGCCTAGACGGTAATAAGTCACCCCTCCACTTT. This codes for CASSLDGNKSPLHF.

This chain joins TRBV12-3 or TRBV12-4 and TRBJ2-3; tentative D call: TRBD2 (6 bases). Trimming removed 6 bases from V and 7 bases from J, with 11 bases in between. This CDR3 has 12 amino acids. The CDR3 DNA follows: TGTGCCAGCAGCACACTAGCAAATACGCAGTATTTT. Protein: CASSTLANTQYF.

This chain joins TRBV7-9 and TRBJ2-3, with D perhaps matching TRBD2 (6 bases). The CDR3 is made up of 13 amino acids. V lost 1 base and J 5 bases, leaving 7 bases between the germline ends. Germline V gives CDR1 SEHNR, CDR2 FQNEAQ (reference sequence). The CDR3 region has the DNA TGTGCCAGCAGCTTAGTCGGGGGAGATACGCAGTATTTT. Translating gives CASSLVGGDTQYF.

The chain recombines TRBV28 with TRBJ2-7; TRBD1 aligns across 7 bases. V was pared by 5 bases and J by 2 bases, with 6 bases of the junction left unmatched. Germline CDR1 and CDR2: MDHEN and SYDVKM. CDR3 length: 14 amino acids. The CDR3 DNA sequence: TGTGCCAGCAGTAGACAGGGTCCAACCTACGAGCAGTACTTC. Residues: CASSRQGPTYEQYF.

This rearrangement joins TRBV4-3 to TRBJ1-2; D gene uncertain. CDR3 length equals 13 residues. Trimming cost V 4 bases and J 4 bases, with 10 bases left between them. CDR1 and CDR2 from the germline V gene are LGHNA and YSLEER. The CDR3, as DNA: TGCGCCAGCAGCCGCGGTACGAGCTATGGCTACACCTTC. Translation: CASSRGTSYGYTF.

Only a few counts were recorded for this clone. V and J are TRBV4-1 and TRBJ1-2; D call uncertain. Trimming left V 0 bases short and J 2 bases short, with 7 bases between. In germline, CDR1 is MGHRA, CDR2 YSYEKL. The CDR3 spans 14 residues. CDR3 region: CASSQEPGNYGYTF. CDR3 nucleotide sequence: TGCGCCAGCAGCCAAGAGCCGGGGAACTATGGCTACACCTTC.

V gene TRBV28 combines with J gene TRBJ2-1, with D tentatively TRBD1 (5 bases). The CDR3 has 16 amino acids. V lost 7 bases to trimming and J lost 1 base, with 17 bases between them. Germline V gene sequence: CDR1 MDHEN, CDR2 SYDVKM. CDR3 sequence: CASTTFPQDSYNEQFF. In DNA, the CDR3 is TGTGCCAGCACCACCTTCCCACAGGATTCCTACAATGAGCAGTTCTTC.

The V gene is TRBV6-5, the J gene TRBJ2-1; D may be TRBD2 (5 bases). The CDR3 extends over 13 amino acids. Germline CDR1 and CDR2: MNHEY and SVGAGI. Trimming cost V 10 bases and J 6 bases, with 16 bases left between them. The CDR3 loop reads CATRRVRANEQFF. The DNA of the CDR3 is TGTGCCACCCGTCGGGTGAGGGCCAATGAGCAGTTCTTC.

As to this clone: The sample carries other DNA sequences with the same CDR3. The chain carries TRBV19 and TRBJ2-7; no firm D call. V lost 0 bases and J 4 bases, leaving 7 bases between the germline ends. In germline, CDR1 is LNHDA, CDR2 SQIVND (reference sequence). This CDR3 is 13 amino acids long. Written as DNA, the CDR3 is TGTGCCAGTAGTATAGAGGCAGGATACGAGCAGTACTTC. Its translation: CASSIEAGYEQYF. Filled out from reference TRBV19 and TRBJ2-7, the complete variable domain reads DGGITQSPKYLFRKEGQNVTLSCEQNLNHDAMYWYRQDPGQGLRLIYYSQIVNDFQKGDIAEGYSVSREKKESFPLTVTSAQKNPTAFYLCASSIEAGYEQYFGPGTRLTVT.

This clone appeared a single time. The sample carries other DNA sequences with the same CDR3. The chain is built from TRBV18 and TRBJ2-5; D remains ambiguous. This CDR3 has 11 amino acids. The germline gives CDR1 KGHSH, CDR2 LQKENI. The germline V and J ends were trimmed by 3 bases and 3 bases, with 2 bases remaining between them. In DNA, the CDR3 is TGTGCCAGCTCACCTAAAGAGACCCAGTACTTC. Its translation is CASSPKETQYF.

The chain employs TRBV9 and TRBJ2-1, with D perhaps matching TRBD2 (6 bases). CDR3 size: 14 residues. Germline CDR1 SGDLS, CDR2 YYNGEE. V was trimmed by 0 bases and J by 7 bases, leaving 11 bases between them. In nucleotides, the CDR3 is TGTGCCAGCAGCGTAGCTGTCGGAGGGAATGAGCAGTTCTTC. The encoded protein is CASSVAVGGNEQFF. Drawing the rest from reference TRBV9 and TRBJ2-1, the complete variable domain is DSGVTQTPKHLITATGQRVTLRCSPRSGDLSVYWYQQSLDQGLQFLIQYYNGEERAKGNILERFSAQQFPDLHSELNLSSLELGDSALYFCASSVAVGGNEQFFGPGTRLTVL.

The chain employs TRBV29-1 and TRBJ2-6; a weak D match, TRBD2 (7 bases). The CDR3 is made up of 14 amino acids. Between the trimmed V and J ends, which lost 7 bases and 2 bases, there was a span of 12 bases. CDR1 is SQVTM, CDR2 ANQGSEA, per germline. This chain's CDR3 is CSAGGGAGANVLTF. The CDR3 DNA reads as TGCAGCGCTGGGGGGGGCGCTGGGGCCAACGTCCTGACTTTC.

This clone appeared once. The chain's CDR3 is CASSLGGLEPQHF. CDR3 coding DNA: TGTGCCAGCAGTTTAGGGGGGCTCGAGCCCCAGCATTTT. J is TRBJ1-5 and V is TRBV12-3 or TRBV12-4; a possible D gene is TRBD1 (6 bases). This CDR3 has 13 residues. Trimming pared 1 base from V and 8 bases from J, leaving 9 bases between.

J is TRBJ1-6 and V is TRBV5-4, with 8 nucleotides matching TRBD1. The CDR3 runs 15 residues. CDR1 is SGHNT, CDR2 YYREEE, per germline (reference sequence). V lost 2 bases, J lost 7 bases, and 5 bases stayed unmatched. The CDR3 loop is CASSFLAGGNSPLHF. CDR3 bases: TGTGCCAGCAGCTTCCTCGCAGGGGGCAATTCACCCCTCCACTTT.

The chain is built from TRBV24-1 and TRBJ2-2; unclear D gene. The germline gives CDR1 KGHDR, CDR2 SFDVKD. The CDR3 runs to 14 residues. V was clipped by 4 bases and J by 4 bases, with 9 bases between them. CDR3 amino acids: CATSDSVLTGELFF. The CDR3 nucleotides read TGTGCCACCAGTGACTCTGTTCTCACCGGGGAGCTGTTTTTT.

V gene TRBV29-1 combines with J gene TRBJ1-2; D perhaps matches TRBD1 (5 bases). Germline lookup yields CDR1 SQVTM and CDR2 ANQGSEA. The germline V and J ends were trimmed by 2 bases and 7 bases, with 14 bases remaining between them. CDR3 length equals 13 residues. CDR3 coding DNA: TGCAGCGTTGAACCAGGGATGGTTGGTGGCTACACCTTC. Translating gives CSVEPGMVGGYTF.

In its sample, this clone was seen once. The CDR3 reads CASSNLQGAYEQYF. Here the CDR3 DNA reads TGTGCCAGCAGCAATCTCCAGGGGGCCTACGAGCAGTACTTC. The V call is TRBV6-5, the J call TRBJ2-7; 7 bases align to TRBD1. The ends lost 6 bases at V and 2 bases at J; junction bases unmatched: 7. Germline V gene lookup returns CDR1 MNHEY and CDR2 SVGAGI. The CDR3 length is 14 residues.

The rearrangement joins TRBV6-5 to TRBJ1-1, with a possible D match to TRBD1 (6 bases). The germline V and J ends were trimmed by 7 bases and 6 bases, with 12 bases remaining between them. This CDR3 spans 12 amino acids. Per germline, CDR1 MNHEY and CDR2 SVGAGI. The CDR3, as DNA: TGTGCCAGCAACCAGGGGACGTCTGAAGCTTTCTTT. Residues: CASNQGTSEAFF.

V usage is TRBV7-8 and J usage is TRBJ2-3; tentatively, D is TRBD1 (5 bases). CDR3 length equals 13 residues. The ends were cut back, 3 bases at V and 14 bases at J, with 18 bases in the middle. Per the germline V gene, CDR1 is SGHVS and CDR2 is FQNEAQ. The CDR3: CASSLSLGLGWYF. As DNA, the CDR3 is TGTGCCAGCAGCTTGAGCTTGGGGCTAGGCTGGTATTTT.

The chain recombines TRBV6-5 with TRBJ2-7, with 9 bases lining up with TRBD1. In germline, CDR1 is MNHEY, CDR2 SVGAGI. The CDR3 extends over 14 amino acids. Trimming at V came to 2 bases and at J to 3 bases, leaving 2 bases not matched to a gene. The CDR3 DNA reads as TGTGCCAGCAGTTACGCGGACAGGGGCTACGAGCAGTACTTC. Its protein product is CASSYADRGYEQYF.

V gene TRBV6-5 combines with J gene TRBJ2-3; TRBD2 might be the D (6 bases). Trimming removed 2 bases at V and 2 bases at J, with 14 bases between. Per the germline V gene, CDR1 is MNHEY and CDR2 is SVGAGI. This CDR3 region has 16 residues. Written as DNA, the CDR3 is TGTGCCAGCAGTTACGAAGGGGCGGGGAACACAGATACGCAGTATTTT. Its protein product is CASSYEGAGNTDTQYF.